This entry lists 18 T cell receptor beta chains sequenced from one sample in a study of T cell repertoires in cytomegalovirus infection. These receptors have no identified antigens. TCRdb called the reads again in MiXCR, with one record for every CDR3 protein. Here the sample spans over 250,000 distinct CDR3 sequences, 22% being singletons. The specimen was cultured PBMCs, collected from culture after CMV antigen stimulation. These receptors came from a human donor in good health (CMV status not recorded). Some clones in this sample may be carry-over from other donors' samples.

The chain joins TRBV11-2 to TRBJ2-1, with D unclear. The CDR3 spans 14 residues. V lost 7 bases to trimming and J lost 2 bases, with 12 bases between them. Germline lookup yields CDR1 SGHAT and CDR2 FQNNGV. CDR3 sequence reads: CASNLNSPYNEQFF. CDR3 DNA sequence: TGTGCCAGCAACCTTAATAGCCCCTACAATGAGCAGTTCTTC. Using reference TRBV11-2 and TRBJ2-1 for the parts outside the CDR3, the full variable domain is EAGVAQSPRYKIIEKRQSVAFWCNPISGHATLYWYQQILGQGPKLLIQFQNNGVVDDSQLPKDRFSAERLKGVDSTLKIQPAKLEDSAVYLCASNLNSPYNEQFFGPGTRLTVL.

The V gene is TRBV5-6, the J gene TRBJ1-5, with D tentatively TRBD1 (6 bases). Germline CDR1 and CDR2: SGHDT and YYEEEE. V was shortened by 4 bases and J by 2 bases, with 13 bases between the two germline ends. The CDR3 has 15 residues. CDR3 DNA sequence: TGTGCCAGCAGCCTAGGGGGGCTTCGCAATCAGCCCCAGCATTTT. This sequence encodes CASSLGGLRNQPQHF.

V gene TRBV4-3 combines with J gene TRBJ1-2; D gene unclear. V was pared by 2 bases and J by 8 bases, with 12 bases between. The CDR3 runs 13 residues. Germline assignment: CDR1 LGHNA and CDR2 YSLEER. The CDR3: CASSQQVGDGYTF. The CDR3 DNA is TGCGCCAGCAGCCAACAGGTTGGAGACGGCTACACCTTC.

This clonotype occurred a few times. The chain has TRBV7-6 and TRBJ2-2, with D unclear. The CDR3 loop spans 14 amino acids. Trimming pared 1 base from V and 6 bases from J, leaving 9 bases between. The germline V gene has CDR1 SGHVS and CDR2 FNYEAQ. The CDR3 DNA follows: TGTGCCAGCAGCTTAGTCCCTCAGGCCGGGGAGCTGTTTTTT. It specifies CASSLVPQAGELFF. The full variable domain, rest sourced from reference TRBV7-6 and TRBJ2-2, is GAGVSQSPRYKVTKRGQDVALRCDPISGHVSLYWYRQALGQGPEFLTYFNYEAQQDKSGLPNDRFSAERPEGSISTLTIQRTEQRDSAMYRCASSLVPQAGELFFGEGSRLTVL.

The V and J genes are TRBV30 and TRBJ1-3; D gene uncertain. This CDR3 has 13 residues. V lost 2 bases and J lost 4, with 9 bases in between. Germline values: CDR1 GTSNPN, CDR2 SVGIG (reference sequence). This CDR3 is CAWSRVGGNTIYF. The CDR3 DNA follows: TGTGCCTGGAGTAGGGTAGGCGGAAACACCATATATTTT.

This clonotype occurred a few times. An end of the junction differs from the germline gene, which may be a read error. V gene TRBV7-7 combines with J gene TRBJ2-1; D unresolved. CDR3 length: 14 amino acids. Germline loops: CDR1 SSHAT, CDR2 FNYEAQ (reference sequence). The CDR3 DNA sequence: TGTGCTAGCAGCCCTTCAAGGGTCTGGAATGAGCAGTTCTTC. Translation: CASSPSRVWNEQFF.

This clonotype has more than one count but fewer than ten. The chain uses TRBV30 and TRBJ1-1; D gene uncertain. This CDR3 comprises 16 residues. Trimming cost V 3 bases and J 4 bases, with 21 bases left between them. CDR1 is GTSNPN, CDR2 SVGIG, per germline (reference sequence). The CDR3 DNA follows: TGTGCCTGGAGCGACCCCCGGGCGACATTTGCCACTGAAGCTTTCTTT. Its protein is CAWSDPRATFATEAFF. Full variable domain (rest looked up from reference TRBV30 and TRBJ1-1): SQTIHQWPATLVQPVGSPLSLECTVEGTSNPNLYWYRQAAGRGLQLLFYSVGIGQISSEVPQNLSASRPQDRQFILSSKKLLLSDSGFYLCAWSDPRATFATEAFFGQGTRLTVV.

The chain links TRBV20-1 to TRBJ2-1; D might be TRBD2 (6 bases). The V and J ends lost 7 bases and 4 bases respectively, with 17 bases between them. There are 14 residues in the CDR3. Looked up from germline, CDR1 is DFQATT and CDR2 is SNEGSKA (reference sequence). CDR3 nucleotide sequence: TGCAGTGGGGAGGATGAGGGTACTTACAATGAGCAGTTCTTC. This translates into CSGEDEGTYNEQFF.

This clonotype was found many times. The chain links TRBV18 to TRBJ1-2, with 7 positions matching TRBD1. Germline assignment: CDR1 KGHSH and CDR2 LQKENI. There are 15 residues in the CDR3. After removal of 3 bases from V and 0 bases from J, the junction contained 4 bases not matched to a gene. The CDR3 sequence is CASSPTGTANYGYTF. CDR3 nucleotides: TGTGCCAGCTCACCGACCGGGACAGCTAACTATGGCTACACCTTC.

The chain has TRBV6-5 and TRBJ2-2, with no clear D. This CDR3 spans 13 amino acids. In germline, CDR1 is MNHEY, CDR2 SVGAGI. Deletions cut 2 bases from V and 8 bases from J, with 9 bases between. The CDR3 DNA sequence: TGTGCCAGCAGTTACGACCCGTCGGGGGAGCTGTTTTTT. Its protein product is CASSYDPSGELFF.

The chain uses TRBV12-3 or TRBV12-4 and TRBJ1-5; D may be TRBD1 (5 bases). V shed 6 bases and J shed 1 base, with 19 bases lying between them. The CDR3 has 17 amino acids. This CDR3 is CASSGGAGRGSNQPQHF. The CDR3 bases are TGTGCCAGCAGCGGTGGGGCAGGGAGGGGAAGCAATCAGCCCCAGCATTTT.

In this sample, this clonotype turned up a few times. The gene calls are TRBV24-1 and TRBJ2-7; TRBD2 aligns across 7 bases. With V trimmed by 3 bases and J by 3 bases, 7 bases remained unmatched. The CDR3 has 15 residues. From germline, CDR1 is KGHDR and CDR2 SFDVKD. CDR3 sequence: CATSDPRDYNYEQYF. The CDR3 DNA reads as TGTGCCACCAGTGATCCCCGGGACTACAACTACGAGCAGTACTTC.

The rearrangement uses TRBV19 and TRBJ1-5; a weak D match, TRBD1 (6 bases). The CDR3 is made up of 16 amino acids. The ends were cut back, 6 bases at V and 7 bases at J, with 22 bases in the middle. Looked up from germline, CDR1 is LNHDA and CDR2 is SQIVND (reference sequence). The CDR3 loop is CASSITPPGQSQPQHF. CDR3 DNA sequence: TGTGCCAGTAGCATTACCCCCCCCGGACAGAGCCAGCCCCAGCATTTT.

In the case of this clonotype: A junction end diverges from the germline sequence, so it may reflect a read error. V and J are TRBV3-1 and TRBJ1-4; possibly TRBD1 for D (5 bases). This CDR3 has 15 residues. Germline CDR1 LGHDT, CDR2 YNNKEL (reference sequence). CDR3 coding DNA: TGTGCCAGCAGCCAAGACTTAGTCCAGGGTAAAAATCTGTTTTTT. It is translated as CASSQDLVQGKNLFF.

This chain joins TRBV7-2 and TRBJ2-3; 14 bases match TRBD2. The trim removed 5 bases at V and 4 bases at J, leaving 8 bases unmatched. CDR3 length: 17 amino acids. The germline V gene has CDR1 SGHTA and CDR2 FQGNSA. The CDR3 region has the DNA TGTGCCAGCAGCCGGACTAGCGGGGGGAGGGGGGCAGATACGCAGTATTTT. Translation gives CASSRTSGGRGADTQYF.

A few counts support this clonotype. The chain has TRBV27 and TRBJ1-6; the D is unclear. This CDR3 has 16 residues. Trimming pared 6 bases from V and 1 base from J, leaving 13 bases between. The V gene's germline CDR1 is MNHEY and CDR2 SMNVEV (reference sequence). The CDR3 DNA is TGTGCCAGCAGAAAGTTTTCGGGGTCCTATAATTCACCCCTCCACTTT. It codes for CASRKFSGSYNSPLHF.

This clonotype came up once. This chain links TRBV12-3 or TRBV12-4 with TRBJ1-6; the match to TRBD1 covers 8 bases. The J segment lost 5 bases and the V segment lost 7 bases, leaving 7 bases of the junction unmatched. This CDR3 has 15 amino acids. Here the CDR3 reads CASTPGQAHNSPLHF. In DNA, the CDR3 is TGTGCCAGCACCCCGGGACAGGCACATAATTCACCCCTCCACTTT.

The chain joins TRBV6-2 or TRBV6-3 to TRBJ2-5; tentatively, D is TRBD1 (6 bases). This CDR3 comprises 14 residues. V lost 6 bases, J lost 7 bases, and 18 bases lay in between. Germline values: CDR1 MNHEY, CDR2 SVGEGT. For the CDR3, the DNA is TGTGCCAGCAGACGGGTACAGGGAAGGTCGACCCAGTACTTC. Amino acid sequence: CASRRVQGRSTQYF.